This T cell receptor beta chain was recovered during a study of cytomegalovirus exposure and HLA in healthy donors. Primers for the PCR totalled 60 Vbeta and 13 Jbeta. Clones were read by immunoSEQ multiplex PCR, and TCRdb kept only the in-frame ones, dropping some. This table has some 150,000 clones, under 80% appearing once. Many counts were recorded for this clone. Its antigen is currently unknown. Germline loops: CDR1 SGHDT, CDR2 YYEEEE. The CDR3 is made up of 15 amino acids. With V trimmed by 0 bases and J by 0 bases, 0 bases remained unmatched. Whole-study findings and limits: Under in vitro conditions, a few CMV-associated chains were confirmed as specific for CMV antigens.

The J gene is TRBJ2-1, the V gene TRBV5-6; 7 positions match TRBD2. This TCR came from a man aged 40-50 years in good health and CMV-seronegative. Sequenced input: PBMCs. The CDR3 DNA follows: TGTGCCAGCAGCTTGGGCGGGGGCTCCTACAATGAGCAGTTCTTC. It codes for CASSLGGGSYNEQFF.